The source of this T cell receptor beta chain is a study of tumour-infiltrating T cells in Burkitt lymphoma. Background on the study: Overall and progression-free survival were predicted by productive clonality.

Germline loops: CDR1 LGHNA, CDR2 YSLEER. This CDR3 is 16 amino acids long. Trimming removed 0 bases from V and 2 bases from J, with 11 bases in between. Sequencing used immunoSEQ multiplex PCR; TCRdb keeps in-frame clones, though not all of them. The sample yields approximately 14,000 clones, about 85% seen once. This clone is a singleton in its sample. Sequencing was performed on tumor tissue. The J gene is TRBJ2-1, the V gene TRBV4-3, with D tentatively TRBD2 (6 bases). The TCR originated in a human donor with diffuse large B-cell lymphoma. The CDR3 here is CASSQDTGEAYNEQFF. CDR3 coding DNA: TGCGCCAGCAGCCAAGATACGGGAGAAGCCTACAATGAGCAGTTCTTC.